One and the same sample provided the 2 T cell receptor beta chains below, sequenced in a study of T-cell memory formation after mild COVID-19. MiXCR was run by TCRdb on the 5' RACE reads, yielding one entry per CDR3 protein. The sample yields over 450,000 distinct CDR3 sequences, over 20% seen once. The specimen was PBMCs or a T cell subset sorted from them (not recorded which). The receptor set was obtained from an adult woman who had mild COVID-19 (a few samples of this study predate the infection). Cell type and time point are not known.

The chain combines TRBV27 with TRBJ1-2; a possible D gene is TRBD1 (6 bases). V was pared by 8 bases and J by 3 bases, with 13 bases between. Germline lookup yields CDR1 MNHEY and CDR2 SMNVEV (reference sequence). This CDR3 comprises 13 residues. The CDR3 sequence is CASAVGGYYGYTF. CDR3 sequence (DNA): TGTGCCAGCGCCGTGGGGGGCTACTATGGCTACACCTTC.

This chain joins TRBV12-3 or TRBV12-4 and TRBJ2-1; D unresolved. This CDR3 region has 13 residues. Between the trimmed V and J ends, which lost 5 bases and 4 bases, there was a span of 9 bases. DNA for the CDR3: TGTGCCAGCAGTCAGTCTCGGTACAATGAGCAGTTCTTC. The encoded protein is CASSQSRYNEQFF.